The 14 T cell receptor beta chains listed next were all sequenced from one sample in a study of T cell repertoires in cytomegalovirus infection (dated by TCRdb to between 2019 and 2020). Which antigens these TCRs recognize remains unknown. The label giving this sample's treatment or condition can be read as: in vitro stimulation with specific CMV peptide epitopes to enrich CMV-specific T cells. Sequencer: Illumina HiSeq 1500. The public reads were quality trimmed at Q25 with fastp and then assembled into clones with MiXCR by TCRdb, keeping productive beta chains. Here each entry gathers all rows of one CDR3 protein and keeps the most common genes and DNA. Within this sample are some 940,000 distinct CDR3 sequences, with roughly 31% of them counted one time only. The top ten clonotypes cover around 15% of the sample. The sequences come from cultured CD8+ T cells from PBMCs, collected from culture after CMV antigen stimulation. The receptors here all came from a human donor in good health (CMV status not recorded). Some clones in this sample may be carry-over from other donors' samples.

This clonotype appeared many times. The V and J genes are TRBV6-1 and TRBJ2-7; TRBD2 might be the D (5 bases). Germline values: CDR1 MNHNS, CDR2 SASEGT. The CDR3 contains 14 residues. V was pared by 3 bases and J by 3 bases, with 12 bases between. The CDR3 DNA reads TGTGCCAGCAGTGAGAGGGTCGGCTACTACGAGCAGTACGTC. Its translation is CASSERVGYYEQYV.

This clonotype has a handful of counts. The chain recombines TRBV6-6 with TRBJ2-7; 8 positions agree with TRBD1. V was clipped by 5 bases and J by 6 bases; unmatched bases: 9. The CDR3 has 14 amino acids. Germline CDR1 reads MNHNY; CDR2 reads SVGAGI (reference sequence). CDR3 in amino acids: CASSPYRTGIEQYF. DNA of the CDR3: TGTGCCAGCAGTCCATACAGGACAGGGATCGAGCAGTACTTC.

This clonotype has just a few counts. The chain links TRBV28 to TRBJ2-3; D gene unclear. Trimming pared 6 bases from V and 2 bases from J, leaving 18 bases between. The CDR3 loop spans 16 amino acids. Germline assignment: CDR1 MDHEN and CDR2 SYDVKM. CDR3 amino acids: CASRPTFLTDTDTQYF. CDR3 bases: TGTGCCAGCAGGCCAACCTTCTTAACGGACACAGATACGCAGTATTTT. Full variable domain (rest looked up from reference TRBV28 and TRBJ2-3): DVKVTQSSRYLVKRTGEKVFLECVQDMDHENMFWYRQDPGLGLRLIYFSYDVKMKEKGDIPEGYSVSREKKERFSLILESASTNQTSMYLCASRPTFLTDTDTQYFGPGTRLTVL.

V gene TRBV13 combines with J gene TRBJ2-5; TRBD1 matches at 8 bases. Germline loops: CDR1 PRHDT, CDR2 FYEKMQ (reference sequence). CDR3 length: 19 residues. The ends lost 5 bases at V and 7 bases at J; junction bases unmatched: 24. CDR3 amino acids: CASSPTEQGDQSKIGTQYF. CDR3 sequence (DNA): TGTGCCAGCAGCCCAACGGAACAGGGGGACCAAAGCAAGATTGGGACCCAGTACTTC.

V usage is TRBV20-1 and J usage is TRBJ2-2; TRBD1 matches 7 bases. This CDR3 has 19 amino acids. With V trimmed by 0 bases and J by 4 bases, 17 bases remained unmatched. CDR1 is DFQATT and CDR2 is SNEGSKA in the germline V gene (reference sequence). The CDR3: CSARDRVGRARGTTGELFF. CDR3 DNA sequence: TGCAGTGCTAGAGATCGGGTGGGACGCGCCAGGGGGACCACCGGGGAGCTGTTTTTT.

V and J are TRBV9 and TRBJ2-1; a weak D match, TRBD1 (6 bases). This CDR3 comprises 16 residues. The V and J ends lost 4 bases and 0 bases respectively, with 14 bases between them. CDR1 and CDR2 from the germline V gene are SGDLS and YYNGEE. The CDR3 sequence: CASSPWGPSSYNEQFF. The DNA for the CDR3 is TGTGCCAGCAGCCCTTGGGGGCCCAGCTCCTACAATGAGCAGTTCTTC. The full variable domain, its missing parts supplied by reference TRBV9 and TRBJ2-1, is DSGVTQTPKHLITATGQRVTLRCSPRSGDLSVYWYQQSLDQGLQFLIQYYNGEERAKGNILERFSAQQFPDLHSELNLSSLELGDSALYFCASSPWGPSSYNEQFFGPGTRLTVL.

Notes on this clonotype: A much larger clone sits a single nucleotide away, making a read error possible. V and J are TRBV12-3 or TRBV12-4 and TRBJ1-2; D is ambiguous. The CDR3 has 14 amino acids. The V end was cut by 8 bases, the J end by 5 bases, with 18 bases between. The CDR3 DNA reads as TGTGCCAGCGCGCCGATTGGGCTTCTGTATGGCTACACCTTC. Encoded protein: CASAPIGLLYGYTF.

This clonotype was detected many times. The CDR3 DNA sequence: TGTGCCAGCAGCGAAGACAGGCCCTCCTACAATGAGCAGTTCTTC. Translation: CASSEDRPSYNEQFF. This chain connects TRBV11-1 to TRBJ2-1; tentative D call: TRBD1 (6 bases). V was shortened by 5 bases and J by 0 bases, with 11 bases between the two germline ends. The CDR3 has 15 residues. Germline CDR1 SGHAT, CDR2 FQDESV (reference sequence).

This clonotype was observed a few times. This chain uses TRBV12-5 with TRBJ2-3, with D unclear. Germline assignment: CDR1 LGHNT and CDR2 FRNRAP. The V end was cut by 2 bases, the J end by 6 bases, with 9 bases between. The CDR3 consists of 13 residues. CDR3 coding DNA: TGTGCTAGTGGTTTGTCTGTCAGGGATACGCAGTATTTT. Encoded protein: CASGLSVRDTQYF.

CDR3 bases: TGTGCCAGCAGCCCGAGGCGGGGGGTTAGCAATGAGCAGTTCTTC. It is translated as CASSPRRGVSNEQFF. V gene TRBV11-3 combines with J gene TRBJ2-1; 8 bases map to TRBD2. CDR1 is SGHNT, CDR2 YENEEA, per germline. V trimming: 5 bases; J trimming: 6 bases; junction bases outside the gene matches: 9. There are 15 residues in the CDR3.

There are a few counts of this clonotype. The chain employs TRBV7-3 and TRBJ1-1, with D perhaps TRBD1 (5 bases). This CDR3 comprises 15 residues. The V gene's germline CDR1 is SGHTA and CDR2 FQGTGA. With 2 bases removed from V and 2 bases from J, the gap between germline ends came to 12 bases. The DNA of the CDR3 is TGTGCCAGCAGCTTATCGCCGGGGGAAAACACTGAAGCTTTCTTT. This gives the protein CASSLSPGENTEAFF.

There are many counts of this clonotype. The chain couples TRBV7-6 to TRBJ2-1, with 8 nucleotides matching TRBD1. The V and J ends lost 3 bases and 3 bases, in that order; junction bases with no gene match: 4. Looked up from germline, CDR1 is SGHVS and CDR2 is FNYEAQ. CDR3 length equals 15 residues. The CDR3 loop reads CASSFSGGVYNEQFF. The DNA of the CDR3 is TGTGCCAGCAGCTTCTCAGGGGGCGTCTACAATGAGCAGTTCTTC.

This clonotype appeared many times. The rearrangement uses TRBV6-6 and TRBJ1-5; tentatively, D is TRBD1 (6 bases). CDR1 is MNHNY and CDR2 is SVGAGI in the germline V gene (reference sequence). V lost 0 bases and J lost 9, with 24 bases in between. The CDR3 length is 18 residues. CDR3 protein: CASSYSPPRDIGDRPQHF. The DNA for the CDR3 is TGTGCCAGCAGTTACTCGCCCCCACGGGACATCGGTGATAGGCCCCAGCATTTT.

The V and J genes are TRBV20-1 and TRBJ2-1, with no clear D. This CDR3 is 14 amino acids long. The germline V gene encodes CDR1 DFQATT and CDR2 SNEGSKA (reference sequence). The V and J ends lost 3 bases and 4 bases respectively, with 13 bases between them. This CDR3 is CSASVLTSYNEQFF. CDR3 bases: TGCAGTGCTAGTGTGCTCACCTCGTACAATGAGCAGTTCTTC.